This T cell receptor (beta chain) was captured in a study of blood T cell repertoires in COVID-19. Study-level background: Both acute and convalescent COVID-19 samples were obtained from the United States, Italy and Spain.

Per the germline V gene, CDR1 is MNHEY and CDR2 is SVGAGI. This CDR3 has 14 residues. Trimming removed 8 bases from V and 4 bases from J, with 14 bases in between. Per the study methods: The authors estimated nucleated cell counts from reference gene primer amplification. Clones were sequenced by immunoSEQ multiplex PCR, and TCRdb holds only the in-frame ones, with some missing. For V, J and clone size, that table is used; D and trimming come from the DNA. Here the sample spans hundreds of thousands of clones, about nine tenths being singletons. The gene calls are TRBV6-5 and TRBJ1-4, with a possible D match to TRBD1 (5 bases). The origin of this receptor is a woman in her thirties with COVID-19, enrolled during active disease. Sequenced input: peripheral blood. CDR3 loop: CASARTFLNEKLFF. The CDR3 region has the DNA TGTGCCAGCGCAAGGACATTTCTTAATGAAAAACTGTTTTTT.